The sequence of this T cell receptor beta chain was determined in a study of blood T cell repertoires in COVID-19 (dated by TCRdb to 2018 to 2020). For context, the study as a whole: Samples covering the acute and convalescent phases of COVID-19 were provided by collaborators in the United States, Italy and Spain. The material from the prospective study consisted of cDNA or gDNA derived from T cells, B-cell-depleted T cells, or PBMCs. Subjects who had been exposed to COVID-19, were actively infected with it, or had recovered from it provided the deeply sampled blood TCRbeta repertoires that made up the dataset. The repertoires were released in a freely available public database meant as a resource for research on the immune response to SARS-CoV-2. Samples came from the ongoing ImmuneRACE study (first 160 participants) plus 1,254 subjects from 6 global collaborators. Sample metadata almost always included a de-identified subject ID, COVID-19 status, age in years and sex. Where HLA class I and class II types were available, the types were taken from metadata supplied by the sample provider, not from assay-based typing.

What the study reported, not specific to this receptor: The amount of clinical and demographic metadata varied by source and participant and was provided uncurated.

TCRbeta CDR3 regions were amplified from genomic DNA using the immunoSEQ Assay, a bias-controlled multiplex PCR. The published analysis was carried out like this. The number of nucleated cells in each sample was estimated from the amplification of reference gene primers within the assay. Sequence reads were collapsed and filtered to measure the absolute abundance of every unique TCRbeta CDR3 rearrangement. For each sample, productive Simpson clonality was calculated as the square root of Simpson's diversity index over productive rearrangements. TCRdb obtained this table from immuneACCESS and retained in-frame rearrangements with V and J assigned. These tables miss some clones; where compared with another copy, unresolved V genes account for less than half of the shortfall, and the remainder is unexplained. V, J and clone size derive from that table, while D and trimming were established from the DNA sequence. Present in this sample are some 200,000 clones, about 90% of which were seen just once. The leading ten clones occupy around 1.5% of the sample.

CDR1 and CDR2 were assigned from the germline V gene as MDHEN and SYDVKM. Trimming leaves V shorter by 5 bases and J shorter by 3 bases, with the junction holding 21 bases beyond the gene matches. The CDR3 has 19 amino acids, counting the end cysteine and phenylalanine. CDR3 DNA only is kept here, 57 bases in frame from base 1. Regarding this clone: No antigen is known for it. There are no base qualities to consult, and no much larger clone falls within one base.

The collaborating institutions used their own protocols to collect whole blood in K2EDTA tubes. For TCRbeta analysis, collaborators shipped samples as frozen whole blood, isolated PBMCs, or DNA extracted from either of those sample types. Source material: peripheral blood. In this chain, TRBV28 is recombined with TRBJ1-1; 7 central nucleotides agree with TRBD1. The sequence came from a man younger than 30 with active or convalescent COVID-19. Here is the DNA: TGTGCCAGCAGTAAACCGATCCAGGGGGTTTTCCCGATTGACACTGAAGCTTTCTTT. Protein translation: CASSKPIQGVFPIDTEAFF.